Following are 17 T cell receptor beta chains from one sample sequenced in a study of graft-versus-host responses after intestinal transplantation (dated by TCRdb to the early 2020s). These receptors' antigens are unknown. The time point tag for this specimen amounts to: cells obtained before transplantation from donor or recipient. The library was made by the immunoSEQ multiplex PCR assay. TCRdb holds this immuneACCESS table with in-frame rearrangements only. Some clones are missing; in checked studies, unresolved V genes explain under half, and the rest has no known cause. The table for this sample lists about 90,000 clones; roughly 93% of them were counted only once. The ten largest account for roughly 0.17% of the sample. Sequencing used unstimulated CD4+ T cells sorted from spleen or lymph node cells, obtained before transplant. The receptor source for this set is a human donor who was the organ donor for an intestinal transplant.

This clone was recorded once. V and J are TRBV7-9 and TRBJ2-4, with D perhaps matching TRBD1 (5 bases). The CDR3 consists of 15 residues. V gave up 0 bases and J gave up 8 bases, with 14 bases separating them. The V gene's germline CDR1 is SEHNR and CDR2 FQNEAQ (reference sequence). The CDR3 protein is CASSLARQGRDIQYF. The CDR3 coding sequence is TGTGCCAGCAGCTTAGCCCGGCAGGGCCGGGACATTCAGTACTTC.

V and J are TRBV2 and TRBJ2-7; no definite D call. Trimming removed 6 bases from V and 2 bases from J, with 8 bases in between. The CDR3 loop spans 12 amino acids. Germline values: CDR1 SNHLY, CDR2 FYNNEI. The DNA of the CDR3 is TGTGCCAGCAGCTATTCTACCTACGAGCAGTACTTC. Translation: CASSYSTYEQYF.

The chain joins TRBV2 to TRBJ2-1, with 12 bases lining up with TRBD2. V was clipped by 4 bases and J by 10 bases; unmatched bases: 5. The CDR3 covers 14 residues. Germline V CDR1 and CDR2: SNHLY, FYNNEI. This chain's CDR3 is CASSVTSGGLEQFF. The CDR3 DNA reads TGTGCCAGCAGTGTTACTAGCGGGGGGTTGGAGCAGTTCTTC.

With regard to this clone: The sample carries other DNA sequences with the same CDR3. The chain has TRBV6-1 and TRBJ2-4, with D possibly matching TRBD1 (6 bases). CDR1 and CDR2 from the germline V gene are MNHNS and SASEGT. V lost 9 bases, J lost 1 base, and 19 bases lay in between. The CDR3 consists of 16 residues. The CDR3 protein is CASREQGRVAKNIQYF. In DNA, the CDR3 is TGTGCCAGTAGGGAACAGGGACGGGTTGCCAAAAACATTCAGTACTTC.

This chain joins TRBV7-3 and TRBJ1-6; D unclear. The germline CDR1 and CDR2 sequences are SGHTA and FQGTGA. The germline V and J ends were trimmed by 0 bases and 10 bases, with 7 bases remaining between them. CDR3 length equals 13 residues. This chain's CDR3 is CASSLTAGSPLHF. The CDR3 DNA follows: TGTGCCAGCAGCTTAACAGCGGGCTCACCCCTCCACTTT.

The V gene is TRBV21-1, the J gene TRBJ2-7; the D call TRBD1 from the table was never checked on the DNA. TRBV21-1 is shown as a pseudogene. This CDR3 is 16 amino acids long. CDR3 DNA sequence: TGTGCCAGCAGCAAAGCTACAGCCCGAAACTCCTACGAGCAGTACTTC. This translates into CASSKATARNSYEQYF.

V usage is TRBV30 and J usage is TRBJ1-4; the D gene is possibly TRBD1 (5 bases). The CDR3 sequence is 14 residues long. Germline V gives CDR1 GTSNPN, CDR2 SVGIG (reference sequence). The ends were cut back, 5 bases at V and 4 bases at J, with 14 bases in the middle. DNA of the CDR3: TGTGCCTGGGGGCCCCGGGGCTTTAATGAAAAACTGTTTTTT. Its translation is CAWGPRGFNEKLFF. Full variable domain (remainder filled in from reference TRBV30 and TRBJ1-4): SQTIHQWPATLVQPVGSPLSLECTVEGTSNPNLYWYRQAAGRGLQLLFYSVGIGQISSEVPQNLSASRPQDRQFILSSKKLLLSDSGFYLCAWGPRGFNEKLFFGSGTQLSVL.

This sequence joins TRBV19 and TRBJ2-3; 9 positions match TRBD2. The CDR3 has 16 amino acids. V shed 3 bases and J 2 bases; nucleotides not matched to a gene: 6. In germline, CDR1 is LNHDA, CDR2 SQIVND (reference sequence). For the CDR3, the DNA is TGTGCCAGTAGTATCGGTTTAGCGGGGGTCACAGATACGCAGTATTTT. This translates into CASSIGLAGVTDTQYF.

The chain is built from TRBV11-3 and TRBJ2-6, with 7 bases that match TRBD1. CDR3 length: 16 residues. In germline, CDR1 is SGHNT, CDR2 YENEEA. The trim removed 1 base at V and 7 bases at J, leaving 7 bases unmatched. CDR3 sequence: CASSLGTGEKANVLTF. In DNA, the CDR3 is TGTGCCAGCAGCTTAGGAACAGGGGAGAAAGCCAACGTCCTGACTTTC.

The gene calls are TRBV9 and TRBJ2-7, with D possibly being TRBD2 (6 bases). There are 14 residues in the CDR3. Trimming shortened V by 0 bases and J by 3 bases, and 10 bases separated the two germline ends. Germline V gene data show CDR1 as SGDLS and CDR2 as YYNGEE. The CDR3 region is CASSVAEGVYEQYF. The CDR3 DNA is TGTGCCAGCAGCGTAGCGGAGGGTGTCTACGAGCAGTACTTC.

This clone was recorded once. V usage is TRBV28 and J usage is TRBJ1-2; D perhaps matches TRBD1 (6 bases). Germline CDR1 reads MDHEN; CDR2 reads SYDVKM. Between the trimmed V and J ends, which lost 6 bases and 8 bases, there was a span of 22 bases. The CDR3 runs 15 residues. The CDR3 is CASSPGQGPLEGYTF. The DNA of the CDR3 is TGTGCCAGCAGCCCCGGGCAGGGGCCGTTAGAAGGCTACACCTTC.

CDR3 protein: CASSLFRTGELFF. The DNA of the CDR3 is TGTGCCAGCAGCTTATTCCGGACCGGGGAGCTGTTTTTT. The chain joins TRBV7-9 to TRBJ2-2, with D uncertain. The CDR3 is 13 residues long. V lost 2 bases and J lost 5, with 6 bases in between. Germline V CDR1 and CDR2: SEHNR, FQNEAQ (reference sequence).

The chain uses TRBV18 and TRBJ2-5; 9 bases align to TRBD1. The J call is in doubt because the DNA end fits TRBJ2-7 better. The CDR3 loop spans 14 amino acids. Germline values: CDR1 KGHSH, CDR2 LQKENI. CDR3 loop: CASSPTGGEHEQYF. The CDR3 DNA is TGTGCCAGCTCACCAACAGGGGGCGAACACGAGCAGTACTTC.

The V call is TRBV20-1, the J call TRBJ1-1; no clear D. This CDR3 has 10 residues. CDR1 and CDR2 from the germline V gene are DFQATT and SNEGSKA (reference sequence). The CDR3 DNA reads TGCAGCCGATTGAACACTGAAGCTTTCTTT. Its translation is CSRLNTEAFF.

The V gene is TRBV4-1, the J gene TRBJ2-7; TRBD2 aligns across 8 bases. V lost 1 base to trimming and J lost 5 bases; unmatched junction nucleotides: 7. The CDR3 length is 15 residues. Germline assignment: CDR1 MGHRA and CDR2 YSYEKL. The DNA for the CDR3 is TGCGCCAGCAGCCAAGTATCGGGGGGGGCCAACGAGCAGTACTTC. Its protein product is CASSQVSGGANEQYF.

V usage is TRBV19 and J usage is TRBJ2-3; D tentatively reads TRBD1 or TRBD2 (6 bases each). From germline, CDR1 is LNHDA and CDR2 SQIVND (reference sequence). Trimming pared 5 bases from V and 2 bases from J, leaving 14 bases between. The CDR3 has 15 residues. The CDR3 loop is CASSPQGLVTDTQYF. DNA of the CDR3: TGTGCCAGTAGTCCACAGGGACTGGTCACAGATACGCAGTATTTT.

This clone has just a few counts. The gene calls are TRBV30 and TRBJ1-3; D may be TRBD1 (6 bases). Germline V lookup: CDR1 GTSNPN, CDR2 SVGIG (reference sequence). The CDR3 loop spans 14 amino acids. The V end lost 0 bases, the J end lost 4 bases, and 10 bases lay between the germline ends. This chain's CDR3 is CAWSVNGGGNTIYF. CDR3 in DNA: TGTGCCTGGAGTGTAAATGGGGGCGGAAACACCATATATTTT.